This TCR beta chain was profiled in a study of blood T cell repertoires in COVID-19. As for the study in general: From the United States, Italy and Spain came samples of acute and convalescent COVID-19. Nucleic acid was either cDNA or gDNA, and it came from T cells, B-cell-depleted T cells, or PBMCs.

The authors' processing: Amplifying reference gene primers gave estimates of nucleated cell counts. Profiling relied on immunoSEQ multiplex PCR, and the TCRdb table lists in-frame clones only, not all of them. Clone size and the V and J calls come from that table; the DNA yielded D and trimming. The sample has about 170,000 clones; around 83% are singletons. This receptor was identified in a woman in her seventies who had recovered from COVID-19. Sequencing input: peripheral blood.

CDR3 region: CATSRDNSESNQPQHF. The CDR3 coding sequence is TGTGCCACCAGCAGAGATAATTCAGAAAGCAATCAGCCCCAGCATTTT. This chain connects TRBV15 to TRBJ1-5, with unresolved D. The germline CDR1 and CDR2 sequences are LNHNV and YYDKDF (reference sequence). The CDR3 is made up of 16 amino acids. V lost 0 bases and J lost 1, with 10 bases in between.